A single sample is the source of the 13 T cell receptor beta chains below, sequenced in a study of cytomegalovirus exposure and HLA in healthy donors. Vbeta (60) and Jbeta (13) primers were used in the PCR. The assay was immunoSEQ multiplex PCR, and TCRdb's table has in-frame clones only and misses some. The table includes around 160,000 clones, 60% to 85% detected once. Sequencing was performed on PBMCs. The receptors were gathered from a man in his fifties in good health and CMV-seropositive.

The CDR3 DNA reads TGCGCCAGCACTAGCGGGGGGAACTCCTACAATGAGCAGTTCTTC. Its translation: CASTSGGNSYNEQFF. The chain is built from TRBV5-1 and TRBJ2-1; 11 bases align to TRBD2. With 6 bases clipped from V and 0 bases from J, the junction kept 2 bases outside the gene matches. Germline CDR1 SGHRS, CDR2 YFSETQ. This CDR3 contains 15 residues.

This sequence joins TRBV2 and TRBJ1-2, with 9 bases fitting TRBD1. The CDR3 is made up of 15 amino acids. In germline, CDR1 is SNHLY, CDR2 FYNNEI. Trimming removed 10 bases from V and 7 bases from J; junction bases left unmatched: 16. The CDR3 sequence: CATPFVRDRASGYTF. CDR3 in DNA: TGTGCCACTCCCTTCGTGCGGGACAGGGCAAGTGGCTACACCTTC.

V and J are TRBV15 and TRBJ2-1; 10 bases fit TRBD2. There are 14 residues in the CDR3. Per the germline V gene, CDR1 is LNHNV and CDR2 is YYDKDF (reference sequence). With V trimmed by 7 bases and J by 3 bases, 3 bases remained unmatched. CDR3: CATIIAGGYNEQFF. As DNA, the CDR3 is TGTGCCACCATCATAGCGGGGGGCTACAATGAGCAGTTCTTC.

The rearrangement links TRBV6-6 to TRBJ2-7, with D tentatively TRBD2 (5 bases). From germline, CDR1 is MNHNY and CDR2 SVGAGI (reference sequence). This CDR3 spans 15 amino acids. The V gene lost 5 bases and the J gene lost 6 bases, with 20 bases spanning the gap. The CDR3 DNA reads TGTGCCAGCAGTCCGGACCTGAGGGCGGTAACCGAGCAGTACTTC. Translation: CASSPDLRAVTEQYF.

The chain joins TRBV28 to TRBJ2-7, with 7 bases identical to TRBD2. Germline assignment: CDR1 MDHEN and CDR2 SYDVKM. The J segment lost 2 bases and the V segment lost 6 bases, leaving 13 bases of the junction unmatched. The CDR3 has 16 residues. For the CDR3, the DNA is TGTGCCAGCAGGGACCTAGCGGCAGCTGAAGCCTACGAGCAGTACTTC. Protein product: CASRDLAAAEAYEQYF.

This chain joins TRBV10-2 and TRBJ2-5, with D possibly being TRBD1 (6 bases). CDR1 and CDR2 from the germline V gene are WSHSY and SAAADI. The CDR3 runs to 13 residues. V lost 10 bases and J lost 5, with 17 bases in between. The CDR3: CAIGTPEGETQYF. DNA for the CDR3: TGCGCCATCGGGACACCCGAGGGGGAGACCCAGTACTTC.

The chain couples TRBV5-4 to TRBJ2-5; TRBD1 matches at 7 bases. The DNA end favors TRBJ2-7, so the J call may be wrong. The CDR3 consists of 14 residues. The germline V gene encodes CDR1 SGHNT and CDR2 YYREEE (reference sequence). In DNA form, the CDR3 reads TGTGCCAGCAGCTCAGGGACAGATCCCTACGAGCAGTACTTC. It codes for CASSSGTDPYEQYF.

The chain uses TRBV10-1 and TRBJ2-1, with 15 bases matching TRBD2. Germline CDR1 reads WNHNN; CDR2 reads SYGVQD (reference sequence). The CDR3 is 17 residues long. Germline trimming cut 5 bases from V and 0 bases from J; bases unmatched to any gene: 2. The CDR3 region is CASSRTSGGASYNEQFF. CDR3 bases: TGCGCCAGCAGTCGGACTAGCGGGGGGGCCTCCTACAATGAGCAGTTCTTC.

This clone was counted only a few times. The rearrangement links TRBV5-1 to TRBJ1-3; 8 bases are a match to TRBD1. CDR1 and CDR2 (germline): SGHRS, YFSETQ. V trimming: 0 bases; J trimming: 2 bases; junction bases outside the gene matches: 1. The CDR3 runs to 15 residues. In DNA form, the CDR3 reads TGCGCCAGCAGCTTGGAACAGGGGGCTGGAAACACCATATATTTT. Its translation: CASSLEQGAGNTIYF.

CDR3 protein: CASSYSMGGRPPPQHF. CDR3 in DNA: TGTGCCAGCAGTTACTCGATGGGGGGGCGCCCCCCGCCCCAGCATTTT. The rearrangement links TRBV6-6 to TRBJ1-5, with D perhaps matching TRBD1 (6 bases). The CDR3 covers 16 residues. V was shortened by 0 bases and J by 9 bases, with 18 bases between the two germline ends. Germline V gives CDR1 MNHNY, CDR2 SVGAGI (reference sequence).

V is TRBV19 and J is TRBJ2-1, with D perhaps TRBD1 (5 bases). This CDR3 is built from 15 residues. V was shortened by 2 bases and J by 0 bases, with 8 bases between the two germline ends. The germline CDR1 and CDR2 sequences are LNHDA and SQIVND (reference sequence). CDR3 protein: CASSIRGSSYNEQFF. The DNA for the CDR3 is TGTGCCAGTAGTATAAGGGGAAGCTCCTACAATGAGCAGTTCTTC.

The chain recombines TRBV4-3 with TRBJ2-1; D not resolved. V dropped 2 bases and J dropped 0 bases, with 8 bases sitting between them. The germline CDR1 and CDR2 sequences are LGHNA and YSLEER. The CDR3 sequence is 15 residues long. CDR3 in amino acids: CASSQHYPSYNEQFF. The CDR3 bases are TGCGCCAGCAGCCAACACTATCCCTCCTACAATGAGCAGTTCTTC.

The chain combines TRBV5-1 with TRBJ2-1; D perhaps matches TRBD2 (7 bases). CDR1 and CDR2 (germline): SGHRS, YFSETQ. The CDR3 covers 13 residues. V dropped 2 bases and J dropped 10 bases, with 13 bases sitting between them. The CDR3 here is CASSLGGGGEQFF. Written as DNA, the CDR3 is TGCGCCAGCAGCTTAGGGGGGGGCGGAGAGCAGTTCTTC.